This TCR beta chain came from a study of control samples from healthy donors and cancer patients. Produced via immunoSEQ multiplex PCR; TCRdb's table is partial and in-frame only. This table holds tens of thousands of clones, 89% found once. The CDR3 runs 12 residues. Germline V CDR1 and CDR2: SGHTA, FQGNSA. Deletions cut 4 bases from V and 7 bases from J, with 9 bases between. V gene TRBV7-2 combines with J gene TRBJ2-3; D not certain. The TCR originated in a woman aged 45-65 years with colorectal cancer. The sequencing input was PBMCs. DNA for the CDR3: TGTGCCAGCAGCTCCAATCGTTATACGCAGTATTTT. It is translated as CASSSNRYTQYF.